This is a list of T cell receptor beta chains from one sample in a study of cytotoxic CD8 clonotypes in ibrutinib-treated CLL. Clones were sequenced by immunoSEQ multiplex PCR, and TCRdb holds only the in-frame ones, with some missing. The sample lists approximately 150,000 clones, more than 70% occurring once. Material: PBMCs, obtained at disease progression, from a patient treated with ibrutinib. The source is a human donor with chronic lymphocytic leukemia. Each CDR3 is given with its conserved first and last residue. The D gene is left open where the match is weak. Not every row has a clone size; where given, it reads once, few, many or a size class.

J gene: TRBJ1-2; D gene: TRBD1; V gene: TRBV5-1; clone size: NA; CDR3 protein: CASSPRTGDGYTF; CDR3 DNA: TGCGCCAGCAGCCCTCGGACAGGGGATGGCTACACCTTC
J gene: TRBJ2-3; D gene: NA; V gene: TRBV7-9; clone size: NA; CDR3 protein: CASSQNSLGRSTDTQYF; CDR3 DNA: TGTGCCAGCAGCCAAAACTCTCTGGGGCGTAGCACAGATACGCAGTATTTT
J gene: TRBJ1-5; D gene: NA; V gene: TRBV4-2; clone size: NA; CDR3 protein: CASSQVIGKGNQPQHF; CDR3 DNA: TGTGCCAGCAGCCAAGTTATAGGAAAGGGGAATCAGCCCCAGCATTTT
J gene: TRBJ2-7; D gene: TRBD2; V gene: TRBV5-1; clone size: NA; CDR3 protein: CASSLGDSGSPYEQYF; CDR3 DNA: TGCGCCAGCAGCTTGGGTGATAGCGGGTCCCCCTACGAGCAGTACTTC
J gene: TRBJ2-7; D gene: TRBD2; V gene: TRBV29-1; clone size: NA; CDR3 protein: CSVPGTISYEQYF; CDR3 DNA: TGCAGCGTTCCCGGGACTATCTCCTACGAGCAGTACTTC
J gene: TRBJ2-5; D gene: NA; V gene: TRBV6-1; clone size: NA; CDR3 protein: CASHTRYQETQYF; CDR3 DNA: TGTGCCAGCCACACCCGCTACCAAGAGACCCAGTACTTC
J gene: TRBJ1-5; D gene: NA; V gene: TRBV9; clone size: NA; CDR3 protein: CASSVDAGSNQPQHF; CDR3 DNA: TGTGCCAGCAGCGTAGATGCTGGGAGTAATCAGCCCCAGCATTTT
J gene: TRBJ2-2; D gene: TRBD2; V gene: TRBV19; clone size: once; CDR3 protein: CASSKTSGKNTGELFF; CDR3 DNA: TGTGCCAGTAGTAAGACTAGCGGAAAGAACACCGGGGAGCTGTTTTTT
J gene: TRBJ1-1; D gene: TRBD1; V gene: TRBV4-3; clone size: NA; CDR3 protein: CASSHRDRLNTEAFF; CDR3 DNA: TGCGCCAGCAGCCACCGGGACAGATTGAACACTGAAGCTTTCTTT
J gene: TRBJ1-2; D gene: NA; V gene: TRBV4-3; clone size: once; CDR3 protein: CASSQETGPIGGYTF; CDR3 DNA: TGCGCCAGCAGCCAAGAAACAGGCCCCATCGGTGGCTACACCTTC
J gene: TRBJ2-7; D gene: NA; V gene: TRBV28; clone size: NA; CDR3 protein: CASSHNSYEQYF; CDR3 DNA: TGTGCCAGCAGCCACAACAGTTACGAGCAGTACTTC
J gene: TRBJ1-2; D gene: NA; V gene: TRBV5-5; clone size: once; CDR3 protein: CASSLGYQGNGYTF; CDR3 DNA: TGTGCCAGCAGCTTAGGTTATCAGGGGAATGGCTACACCTTC
J gene: TRBJ2-3; D gene: NA; V gene: TRBV4-3; clone size: NA; CDR3 protein: CASSQDWRGTDTQYF; CDR3 DNA: TGCGCCAGCAGCCAAGATTGGCGCGGCACAGATACGCAGTATTTT
J gene: TRBJ2-2; D gene: NA; V gene: TRBV5-1; clone size: NA; CDR3 protein: CASSTPGAGNTGELFF; CDR3 DNA: TGCGCCAGCAGCACCCCCGGGGCGGGGAACACCGGGGAGCTGTTTTTT
J gene: TRBJ2-3; D gene: NA; V gene: TRBV20-1; clone size: NA; CDR3 protein: CSARLADTQYF; CDR3 DNA: TGCAGTGCTCGTCTAGCGGATACGCAGTATTTT
J gene: TRBJ2-3; D gene: NA; V gene: TRBV5-4; clone size: NA; CDR3 protein: CASSKQGDTQYF; CDR3 DNA: TGTGCCAGCAGTAAACAGGGAGATACGCAGTATTTT
J gene: TRBJ1-3; D gene: NA; V gene: TRBV5-4; clone size: few; CDR3 protein: CASSLEGGNTIYF; CDR3 DNA: TGTGCCAGCAGCTTGGAAGGTGGAAACACCATATATTTT
J gene: TRBJ2-6; D gene: NA; V gene: TRBV5-1; clone size: NA; CDR3 protein: CASSLGTFSGANVLTF; CDR3 DNA: TGCGCCAGCAGCTTGGGTACCTTCTCTGGGGCCAACGTCCTGACTTTC
J gene: TRBJ1-1; D gene: TRBD1; V gene: TRBV28; clone size: NA; CDR3 protein: CASSLELGGAFTEAFF; CDR3 DNA: TGTGCCAGCAGTTTGGAGTTAGGGGGCGCGTTCACTGAAGCTTTCTTT
J gene: TRBJ1-2; D gene: TRBD1; V gene: TRBV6-6; clone size: NA; CDR3 protein: CASSAQALGTGDGYTF; CDR3 DNA: TGTGCCAGCAGTGCCCAAGCGCTCGGGACAGGGGATGGCTACACCTTC
J gene: TRBJ1-1; D gene: TRBD1; V gene: TRBV28; clone size: NA; CDR3 protein: CASRSGQRSMNTEAFF; CDR3 DNA: TGTGCCAGCAGATCGGGACAGCGATCGATGAACACTGAAGCTTTCTTT
J gene: TRBJ2-1; D gene: TRBD2; V gene: TRBV11-3; clone size: NA; CDR3 protein: CASSPGTSGDNEQFF; CDR3 DNA: TGTGCCAGCAGCCCAGGGACTAGCGGGGATAATGAGCAGTTCTTC
J gene: TRBJ1-1; D gene: NA; V gene: TRBV12-5; clone size: NA; CDR3 protein: CATGVGYGAGTEAFF; CDR3 DNA: TGTGCTACCGGAGTAGGGTATGGGGCGGGGACTGAAGCTTTCTTT
J gene: TRBJ2-7; D gene: TRBD2; V gene: TRBV5-4; clone size: NA; CDR3 protein: CASRPSGRTSYEQYF; CDR3 DNA: TGTGCCAGCCGTCCTAGCGGGAGGACCTCCTACGAGCAGTACTTC
J gene: TRBJ1-3; D gene: NA; V gene: TRBV5-1; clone size: NA; CDR3 protein: CASRPDGTSGNTIYF; CDR3 DNA: TGCGCCAGCAGGCCGGACGGGACCTCTGGAAACACCATATATTTT
J gene: TRBJ2-7; D gene: NA; V gene: TRBV5-6; clone size: NA; CDR3 protein: CASSNGVHEQYF; CDR3 DNA: TGTGCCAGCAGCAATGGTGTCCACGAGCAGTACTTC
J gene: TRBJ2-7; D gene: NA; V gene: TRBV5-4; clone size: NA; CDR3 protein: CASSLAGTPEQYF; CDR3 DNA: TGTGCCAGCAGCTTGGCAGGGACTCCCGAGCAGTACTTC
J gene: TRBJ1-5; D gene: NA; V gene: TRBV7-7; clone size: few; CDR3 protein: CASSLALRVKPQHF; CDR3 DNA: TGTGCTAGCAGCTTAGCTCTTCGAGTTAAGCCCCAGCATTTT
J gene: TRBJ2-7; D gene: NA; V gene: TRBV7-9; clone size: NA; CDR3 protein: CASSLGGQGALEQYF; CDR3 DNA: TGTGCCAGCAGCTTAGGGGGCCAGGGAGCCCTAGAGCAGTACTTC
J gene: TRBJ2-2; D gene: NA; V gene: TRBV18; clone size: NA; CDR3 protein: CASTRTNTGELFF; CDR3 DNA: TGTGCCAGCACCCGAACGAACACCGGGGAGCTGTTTTTT
J gene: TRBJ2-5; D gene: TRBD1; V gene: TRBV19; clone size: NA; CDR3 protein: CASSRDRGQETQYF; CDR3 DNA: TGTGCCAGTAGTAGGGACAGGGGCCAAGAGACCCAGTACTTC
J gene: TRBJ1-5; D gene: TRBD1; V gene: TRBV7-6; clone size: few; CDR3 protein: CASSLDGRQGGRYSNQPQHF; CDR3 DNA: TGTGCCAGCAGCTTAGACGGAAGACAGGGGGGCCGTTATAGCAATCAGCCCCAGCATTTT
J gene: TRBJ2-7; D gene: TRBD1; V gene: TRBV12-5; clone size: NA; CDR3 protein: CASGLVRTGGEQYF; CDR3 DNA: TGTGCTAGTGGTTTGGTAAGGACAGGGGGCGAGCAGTACTTC
J gene: TRBJ1-4; D gene: NA; V gene: TRBV21-1; clone size: NA; CDR3 protein: CASSKTRREVEKLFF; CDR3 DNA: TGTGCCAGCAGCAAAACTAGGCGGGAGGTAGAAAAACTGTTTTTT
J gene: TRBJ1-1; D gene: NA; V gene: TRBV9; clone size: NA; CDR3 protein: CASSVATRPDSAGSADTEAFF; CDR3 DNA: TGTGCCAGCAGCGTAGCTACGAGACCGGACAGTGCCGGGAGTGCGGACACTGAAGCTTTCTTT
J gene: TRBJ2-7; D gene: TRBD2; V gene: TRBV7-6; clone size: few; CDR3 protein: CASSLVAGGYEQYF; CDR3 DNA: TGTGCCAGCAGCTTAGTAGCGGGGGGCTACGAGCAGTACTTC
J gene: TRBJ1-1; D gene: NA; V gene: TRBV7-2; clone size: once; CDR3 protein: CASSLAGGQTEAFF; CDR3 DNA: TGTGCCAGCAGCTTAGCAGGCGGACAAACTGAAGCTTTCTTT
J gene: TRBJ2-3; D gene: NA; V gene: TRBV5-1; clone size: NA; CDR3 protein: CASSLVLATDTQYF; CDR3 DNA: TGCGCCAGCAGCTTGGTTCTAGCGACAGATACGCAGTATTTT
J gene: TRBJ1-3; D gene: NA; V gene: TRBV5-8; clone size: NA; CDR3 protein: CASSRGSGNTIYF; CDR3 DNA: TGTGCCAGCAGCAGGGGCTCTGGAAACACCATATATTTT
J gene: TRBJ1-1; D gene: TRBD1; V gene: TRBV19; clone size: NA; CDR3 protein: CASSIWGQEVTEAFF; CDR3 DNA: TGTGCCAGTAGTATTTGGGGACAGGAGGTCACTGAAGCTTTCTTT
J gene: TRBJ2-2; D gene: NA; V gene: TRBV6-5; clone size: once; CDR3 protein: CASSYVGPRGELFF; CDR3 DNA: TGTGCCAGCAGTTACGTTGGTCCGCGCGGGGAGCTGTTTTTT
J gene: TRBJ2-3; D gene: TRBD2; V gene: TRBV30; clone size: NA; CDR3 protein: CAWRTPAGGYTDTQYF; CDR3 DNA: TGTGCCTGGAGGACTCCAGCGGGGGGATACACAGATACGCAGTATTTT
J gene: TRBJ1-1; D gene: TRBD1; V gene: TRBV29-1; clone size: NA; CDR3 protein: CSVEEGGRGMNTEAFF; CDR3 DNA: TGCAGCGTTGAAGAAGGGGGCAGGGGCATGAACACTGAAGCTTTCTTT
J gene: TRBJ2-7; D gene: NA; V gene: TRBV5-5; clone size: NA; CDR3 protein: CASSLLEGTSYEQYF; CDR3 DNA: TGTGCCAGCAGCTTGTTAGAGGGAACTTCCTACGAGCAGTACTTC
J gene: TRBJ2-7; D gene: TRBD2; V gene: TRBV5-1; clone size: NA; CDR3 protein: CASSFPGGRPTYEQYF; CDR3 DNA: TGCGCCAGCAGCTTCCCCGGCGGGAGGCCGACCTACGAGCAGTACTTC
J gene: TRBJ1-3; D gene: NA; V gene: TRBV7-9; clone size: NA; CDR3 protein: CASSLNAGVSGNTIYF; CDR3 DNA: TGTGCCAGCAGCTTAAATGCAGGAGTCTCTGGAAACACCATATATTTT
J gene: TRBJ2-1; D gene: NA; V gene: TRBV5-1; clone size: NA; CDR3 protein: CASSFPAPGDWEQFF; CDR3 DNA: TGCGCCAGCAGCTTTCCGGCACCCGGGGACTGGGAGCAGTTCTTC
J gene: TRBJ2-6; D gene: NA; V gene: TRBV19; clone size: NA; CDR3 protein: CASSILQGSGANVLTF; CDR3 DNA: TGTGCCAGTAGTATCTTACAGGGCTCTGGGGCCAACGTCCTGACTTTC
J gene: TRBJ2-7; D gene: TRBD1; V gene: TRBV6-5; clone size: NA; CDR3 protein: CASSRQGHYEQYF; CDR3 DNA: TGTGCCAGCAGCCGACAGGGACACTACGAGCAGTACTTC
J gene: TRBJ2-5; D gene: NA; V gene: TRBV5-1; clone size: NA; CDR3 protein: CASSLRLASQETQYF; CDR3 DNA: TGCGCCAGCAGCTTACGATTAGCGTCCCAAGAGACCCAGTACTTC
J gene: TRBJ1-2; D gene: NA; V gene: TRBV11-2; clone size: NA; CDR3 protein: CASSHGTRNGYTF; CDR3 DNA: TGTGCCAGCAGCCATGGGACAAGGAATGGCTACACCTTC
J gene: TRBJ2-7; D gene: TRBD1; V gene: TRBV27; clone size: NA; CDR3 protein: CASTTIIGRTGVYEQYF; CDR3 DNA: TGTGCCAGCACCACTATAATCGGACGGACAGGGGTCTACGAGCAGTACTTC